This entry features one T cell receptor beta chain sequence. Germline CDR1 SGHTA, CDR2 FQGNSA. This CDR3 region has 13 residues. V lost 1 base and J lost 8, with 11 bases in between. The data originate from a study of PD-L1 blockade in urothelial cancer. The time point is: peripheral blood 6 weeks after treatment start. TCRdb's table, derived via immunoSEQ multiplex PCR, lists solely in-frame clones and lacks some. Of about 110,000 clones listed, approximately 90% were seen once; the top ten hold approximately 3.8%. The chain links TRBV7-2 to TRBJ1-2; D call uncertain. This clonotype was obtained from a man between 60 and 75 years old with urothelial cancer. This material consisted of PBMCs, taken around atezolizumab (anti-PD-L1) treatment. This CDR3 is CASSLVPGDGYTF. The DNA of the CDR3 is TGTGCCAGCAGCTTAGTTCCGGGAGACGGCTACACCTTC.